This T cell receptor (beta chain) was sequenced in a study of blood T cells in healthy people across ages. The CDR3 loop spans 15 amino acids. V lost 4 bases and J 2 bases, leaving 14 bases between the germline ends. Looked up from germline, CDR1 is SNHLY and CDR2 is FYNNEI. Through a sample-barcoded 5' primer and a J-beta primer mix, a second PCR was run for roughly 6 to 11 cycles. TCRdb re-derived calls from the 5' RACE reads in MiXCR, one entry per CDR3 protein. The repertoire holds more than 800,000 distinct CDR3 sequences, with around 30% as singletons. This clonotype has a count of ten or more. Sequencing was done on a sample of blood. This receptor was obtained from a woman aged 80 or over in good health. J is TRBJ2-5 and V is TRBV2; a weak D match, TRBD2 (5 bases). Written as DNA, the CDR3 is TGTGCCAGCAGTGCGTTGAGGGATCAGCAAGAGACCCAGTACTTC. Translation gives CASSALRDQQETQYF.